This T cell receptor (beta chain) stems from a study of cytomegalovirus exposure and HLA in healthy donors. Researchers ran the PCR with 60 Vbeta and 13 Jbeta primers. In the source study's methods: About 10 million shared chains were among about 80 million unique TCR beta chains counted in a later analysis. Method: immunoSEQ multiplex PCR; TCRdb's copy keeps in-frame clones and lacks some. V and J calls and clone size come straight from that table; D and trimming were deduced from the DNA. The sample records about 200,000 clones, 85% being singletons. In regard to this clone: Its antigen is not identified.

V was clipped by 4 bases and J by 2 bases, with 3 bases between them. Per the germline V gene, CDR1 is SGHKS and CDR2 is YYEKEE (reference sequence). The CDR3 has 12 amino acids. Among the donors, all were healthy bone marrow donors. At sampling all donors were nominally healthy, likely with unrecorded immune exposures. Study-wide results and limits: There were reportedly fewer N-insertions in an Asian-associated ancestry cluster than the approximately 600-donor mean, in a later analysis.

The chain employs TRBV5-5 and TRBJ2-2, with unresolved D. Material for sequencing was PBMCs. The TCR originated in a woman in her forties or fifties in good health and CMV-seronegative. Written as DNA, the CDR3 is TGTGCCAGCAGCCCTAACACCGGGGAGCTGTTTTTT. This sequence encodes CASSPNTGELFF.